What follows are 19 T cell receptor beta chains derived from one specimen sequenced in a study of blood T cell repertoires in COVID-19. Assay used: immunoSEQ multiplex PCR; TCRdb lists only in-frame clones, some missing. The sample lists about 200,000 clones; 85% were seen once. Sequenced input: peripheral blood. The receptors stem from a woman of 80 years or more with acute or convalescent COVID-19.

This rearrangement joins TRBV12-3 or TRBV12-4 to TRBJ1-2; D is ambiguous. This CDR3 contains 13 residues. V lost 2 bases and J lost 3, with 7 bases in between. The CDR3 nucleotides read TGTGCCAGCAGTTTAAGAGGTGACTATGGCTACACCTTC. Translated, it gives CASSLRGDYGYTF.

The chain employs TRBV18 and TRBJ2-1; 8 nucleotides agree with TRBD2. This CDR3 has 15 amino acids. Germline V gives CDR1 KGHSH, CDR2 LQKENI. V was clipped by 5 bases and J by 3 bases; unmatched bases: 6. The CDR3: CASSSREGYYNEQFF. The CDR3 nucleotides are TGTGCCAGCTCATCCCGGGAGGGATACTACAATGAGCAGTTCTTC.

The CDR3 loop is CASSPTMMSEQFF. The CDR3 DNA follows: TGTGCCAGCTCACCAACTATGATGAGTGAGCAGTTCTTC. The chain combines TRBV18 with TRBJ2-1; D is unclear. Trimming cost V 2 bases and J 9 bases, with 11 bases left between them. The CDR3 is 13 residues long. Germline CDR1 reads KGHSH; CDR2 reads LQKENI.

Here the CDR3 DNA reads TGTGCCAGCAGGGCACAGGGGGCGAGCGCCGGGGAGCTGTTTTTT. Translating gives CASRAQGASAGELFF. This chain uses TRBV28 with TRBJ2-2, with 9 nucleotides matching TRBD1. The CDR3 runs 15 residues. The germline V gene has CDR1 MDHEN and CDR2 SYDVKM. Losses at the gene ends were 6 bases for V and 6 bases for J; bases not matched to a gene: 8.

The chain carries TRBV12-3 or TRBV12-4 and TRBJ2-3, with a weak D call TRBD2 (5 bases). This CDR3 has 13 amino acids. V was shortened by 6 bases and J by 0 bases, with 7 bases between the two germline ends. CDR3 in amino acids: CASRWTSTDTQYF. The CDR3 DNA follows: TGTGCCAGCAGGTGGACTAGCACAGATACGCAGTATTTT.

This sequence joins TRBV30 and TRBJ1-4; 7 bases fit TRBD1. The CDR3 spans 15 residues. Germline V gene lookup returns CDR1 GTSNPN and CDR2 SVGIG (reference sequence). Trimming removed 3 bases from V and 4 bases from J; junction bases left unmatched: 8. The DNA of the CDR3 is TGTGCCTGGAGCACTGGACAGGCAAATAATGAAAAACTGTTTTTT. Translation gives CAWSTGQANNEKLFF.

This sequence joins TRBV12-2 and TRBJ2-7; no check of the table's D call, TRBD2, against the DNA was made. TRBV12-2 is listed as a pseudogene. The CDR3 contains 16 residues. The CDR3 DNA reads TGTGCAAGTCGCTTCTCTCCCAGGCGGGGAACCTACGAGCAGTACTTC. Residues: CASRFSPRRGTYEQYF.

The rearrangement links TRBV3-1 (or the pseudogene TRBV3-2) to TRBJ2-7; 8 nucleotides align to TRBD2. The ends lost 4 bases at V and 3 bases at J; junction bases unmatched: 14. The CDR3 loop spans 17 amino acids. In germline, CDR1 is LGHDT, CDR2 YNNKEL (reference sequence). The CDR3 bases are TGTGCCAGCAGCCCGTATCCCATTAGCGGGACATTCTACGAGCAGTACTTC. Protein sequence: CASSPYPISGTFYEQYF.

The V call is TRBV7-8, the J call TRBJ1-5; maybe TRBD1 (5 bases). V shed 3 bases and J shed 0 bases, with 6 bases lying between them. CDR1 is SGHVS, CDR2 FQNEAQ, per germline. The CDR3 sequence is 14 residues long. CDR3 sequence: CASSFRDSNQPQHF. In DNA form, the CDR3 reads TGTGCCAGCAGCTTCAGGGATAGCAATCAGCCCCAGCATTTT.

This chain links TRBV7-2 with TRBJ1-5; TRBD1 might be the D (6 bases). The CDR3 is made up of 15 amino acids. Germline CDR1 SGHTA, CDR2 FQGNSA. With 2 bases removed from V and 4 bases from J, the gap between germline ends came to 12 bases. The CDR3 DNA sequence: TGTGCCAGCAGCTTATCAGGGGTGGGGAATCAGCCCCAGCATTTT. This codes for CASSLSGVGNQPQHF.

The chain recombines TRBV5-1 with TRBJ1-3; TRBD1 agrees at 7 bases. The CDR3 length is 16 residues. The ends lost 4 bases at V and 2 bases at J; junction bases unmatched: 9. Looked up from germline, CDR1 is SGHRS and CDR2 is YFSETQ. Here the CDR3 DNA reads TGCGCCAGCAGCACGGGGGACAGCAAGGCTGGAAACACCATATATTTT. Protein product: CASSTGDSKAGNTIYF.

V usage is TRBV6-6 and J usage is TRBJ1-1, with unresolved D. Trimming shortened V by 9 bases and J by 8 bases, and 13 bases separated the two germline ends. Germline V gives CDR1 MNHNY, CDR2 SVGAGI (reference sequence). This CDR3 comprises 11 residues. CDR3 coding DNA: TGTGCCAGTTTCATGGGCAGCGAAGCTTTCTTT. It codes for CASFMGSEAFF.

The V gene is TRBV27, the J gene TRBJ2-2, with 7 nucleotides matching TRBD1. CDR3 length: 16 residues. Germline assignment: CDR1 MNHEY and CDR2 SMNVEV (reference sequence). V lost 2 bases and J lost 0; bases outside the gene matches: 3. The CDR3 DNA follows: TGTGCCAGCAGTTTACGAGACAGGGCGAACACCGGGGAGCTGTTTTTT. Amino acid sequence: CASSLRDRANTGELFF.

The CDR3 region has the DNA TGCAGCGTTGGTTCACAGTACTACGAGCAGTACTTC. The encoded protein is CSVGSQYYEQYF. The V gene is TRBV29-1, the J gene TRBJ2-7; D call uncertain. This CDR3 has 12 residues. Deletions cut 4 bases from V and 3 bases from J, with 10 bases between. Per the germline V gene, CDR1 is SQVTM and CDR2 is ANQGSEA.

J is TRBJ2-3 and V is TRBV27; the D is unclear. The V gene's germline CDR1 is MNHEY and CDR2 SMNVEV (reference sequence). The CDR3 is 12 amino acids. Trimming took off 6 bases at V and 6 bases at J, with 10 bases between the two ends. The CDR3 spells CASRSLGDTQYF. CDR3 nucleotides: TGTGCCAGCAGGAGCCTCGGGGATACGCAGTATTTT.

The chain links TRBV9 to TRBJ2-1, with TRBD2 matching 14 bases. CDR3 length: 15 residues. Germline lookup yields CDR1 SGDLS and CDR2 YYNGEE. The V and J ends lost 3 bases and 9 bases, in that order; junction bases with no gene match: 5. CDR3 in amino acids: CASSGRGLAGVEQFF. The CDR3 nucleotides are TGTGCCAGCAGCGGCCGGGGACTAGCGGGAGTTGAGCAGTTCTTC.

The CDR3 region has the DNA TGTGCCAGCTCACCAATCGAAGGAGGTTCGTACTACGAGCAGTACTTC. Translated: CASSPIEGGSYYEQYF. The V call is TRBV18, the J call TRBJ2-7, with D tentatively TRBD2 (5 bases). V gave up 2 bases and J gave up 3 bases, with 17 bases separating them. CDR1 is KGHSH, CDR2 LQKENI, per germline. The CDR3 is 16 amino acids. The full variable domain, with the rest looked up from reference TRBV18 and TRBJ2-7, is NAGVMQNPRHLVRRRGQEARLRCSPMKGHSHVYWYRQLPEEGLKFMVYLQKENIIDESGMPKERFSAEFPKEGPSILRIQQVVRGDSAAYFCASSPIEGGSYYEQYFGPGTRLTVT.

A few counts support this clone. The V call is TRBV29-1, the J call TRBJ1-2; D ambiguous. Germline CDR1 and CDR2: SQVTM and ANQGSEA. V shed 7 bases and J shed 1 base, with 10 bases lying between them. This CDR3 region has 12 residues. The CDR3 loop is CSASTFNYGYTF. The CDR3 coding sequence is TGCAGCGCCTCGACTTTTAACTATGGCTACACCTTC. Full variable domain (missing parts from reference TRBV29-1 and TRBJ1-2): SAVISQKPSRDICQRGTSLTIQCQVDSQVTMMFWYRQQPGQSLTLIATANQGSEATYESGFVIDKFPISRPNLTFSTLTVSNMSPEDSSIYLCSASTFNYGYTFGSGTRLTVV.

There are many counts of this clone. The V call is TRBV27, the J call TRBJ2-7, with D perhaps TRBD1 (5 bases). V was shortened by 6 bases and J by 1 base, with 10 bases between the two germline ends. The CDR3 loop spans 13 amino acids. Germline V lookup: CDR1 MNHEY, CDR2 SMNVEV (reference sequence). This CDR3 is CASSPRQSYEQYF. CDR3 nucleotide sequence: TGTGCCAGCAGCCCTAGACAGTCCTACGAGCAGTACTTC.